These T cell receptor beta chains were read from a single sample in a study of cytomegalovirus exposure and HLA in healthy donors. Produced via immunoSEQ multiplex PCR; TCRdb's table is partial and in-frame only. The sample contains 300,000 or so clones, approximately 86% of which appear only once. Sequencing used PBMCs. These receptors were collected from a man aged 25 to 40 in good health and CMV-seronegative. CDR3s include the opening cysteine and the closing phenylalanine or tryptophan.

J | V | CDR3
TRBJ1-2 | TRBV25-1 | CASSPPFGQSYGYTF
TRBJ2-7 | TRBV5-1 | CASSLGPGQGSHEQYF
TRBJ2-1 | TRBV28 | CASSLSGQGAYNEQFF
TRBJ1-2 | TRBV19 | CASAPVGTASISYGYTF
TRBJ2-1 | TRBV7-2 | CASSLRLPGEQFF
TRBJ1-5 | TRBV4-1 | CASSQGVGGLGQPQHF
TRBJ1-2 | TRBV21-1 | CASSKGIRGQINGYTF
TRBJ2-1 | TRBV6-1 | CASSETVYNEQFF
TRBJ1-6 | TRBV5-1 | CASSLVAGSPLHF
TRBJ2-5 | TRBV6-1 | CASTKTGRLETQYF
TRBJ2-1 | TRBV6-1 | CASILGGLRDNEQFF
TRBJ1-5 | TRBV15 | CATSRDDRSGQPQHF
TRBJ1-1 | TRBV5-6 | CASSWQGVATEAFF
TRBJ1-2 | TRBV4-3 | CASSQDWAERPLNYGYTF
TRBJ1-4 | TRBV4-1 | CASSHLRDRGFGEKLFF
TRBJ2-7 | TRBV13 | CASSSGRGTYEQYF
TRBJ2-1 | TRBV9 | CASSVVSSGNEQFF
TRBJ1-5 | TRBV27 | CASSLYPGKNSNQPQHF
TRBJ2-2 | TRBV5-1 | CASSWGTGRRNGELFF
TRBJ1-1 | TRBV7-8 | CASSLAQAYTTEAFF
TRBJ1-1 | TRBV19 | CASSIAKGYRTEAFF
TRBJ1-1 | TRBV5-6 | CASSLDPRGLEAFF